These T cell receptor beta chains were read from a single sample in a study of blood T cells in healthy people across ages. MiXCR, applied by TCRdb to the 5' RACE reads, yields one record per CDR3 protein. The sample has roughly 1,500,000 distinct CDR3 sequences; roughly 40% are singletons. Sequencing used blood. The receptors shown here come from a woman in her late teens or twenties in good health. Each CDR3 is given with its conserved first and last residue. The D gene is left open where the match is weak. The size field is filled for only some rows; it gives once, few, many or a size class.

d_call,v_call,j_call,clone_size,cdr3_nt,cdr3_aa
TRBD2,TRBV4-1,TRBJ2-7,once,TGCGCCAGCAGCCCCCTGTCGCTAGCGGGATACGAGCAGTACTTC,CASSPLSLAGYEQYF
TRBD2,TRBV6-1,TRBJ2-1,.,TGTGCCAGCAGCTCGCTTGGTAGCGGGGTTGTCAATGAGCAGTTCTTC,CASSSLGSGVVNEQFF
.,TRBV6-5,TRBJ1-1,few,TGTGCCAGCAGACGGGGGATAGCGGACACTGAAGCTTTCTTT,CASRRGIADTEAFF
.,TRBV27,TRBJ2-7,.,TGTGCCGGCAGTTTAACCATAGAACTCGAGCAGTACTTC,CAGSLTIELEQYF
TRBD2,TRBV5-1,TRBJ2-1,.,TGCGCCAGCAGCTTGGATCGTGGGACTAGCGGCCTTGGTTACAATGAGCAGTTCTTC,CASSLDRGTSGLGYNEQFF
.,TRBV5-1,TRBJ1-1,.,TGCGCCAGCACCAAGGACCTGAACACTGAAGCTTTCTTT,CASTKDLNTEAFF
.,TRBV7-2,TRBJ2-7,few,TGTGCCAGCAGCTTAGCTCTACTAGGAGCTTCGGAGCAGTACTTC,CASSLALLGASEQYF
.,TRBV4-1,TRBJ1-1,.,TGCGCCAGCAGCGTTGTTGGGTTACACACTGAAGCTTTCTTT,CASSVVGLHTEAFF
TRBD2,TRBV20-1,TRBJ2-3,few,TGCAGTGCTAGAGATCTGGCGGGAGGGCCATTGGATACGCAGTATTTT,CSARDLAGGPLDTQYF
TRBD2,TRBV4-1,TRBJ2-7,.,TGCGCCAGCAGCCAAGAATTTAGACTAGCGGGGGGGCCCTCCTACGAGCAGTACTTC,CASSQEFRLAGGPSYEQYF
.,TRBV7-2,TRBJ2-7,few,TGTGCCAGCAGTTACTCCCGTCCGGACTACGAGCAGTACTTC,CASSYSRPDYEQYF
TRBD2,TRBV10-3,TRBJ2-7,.,TGTACCATCACCAGAGCGGGAGCTAACGCCGAGCAGTACTTC,CTITRAGANAEQYF
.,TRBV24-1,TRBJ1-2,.,TGTGCCACCAGTGGAAGGTATGGCTACACCTTC,CATSGRYGYTF
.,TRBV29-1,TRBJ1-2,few,TGCAGCGCCGAGGACCCCTATGGCTACACCTTC,CSAEDPYGYTF
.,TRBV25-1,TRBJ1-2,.,TGTGCCAGCAGTCCCCGAACAGGGATCTATGGCTACACCTTC,CASSPRTGIYGYTF
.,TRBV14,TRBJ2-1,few,TGTGCCAGCAGCCAGGGGCAATTCAACAATGAGCAGTTCTTC,CASSQGQFNNEQFF
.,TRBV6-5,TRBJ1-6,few,TGTGCCAGCAGTTACCGGGGCGCCGGGAATTCACCCCTCCACTTT,CASSYRGAGNSPLHF
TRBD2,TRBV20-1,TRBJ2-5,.,TGCAGTGCTTCCCGGACTAGTAGCAATGAGCAGTACTTC,CSASRTSSNEQYF
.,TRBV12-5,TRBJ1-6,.,TGTGCTAGTGGTTTTTGGACAGAAAACAAGGGAAATTCACCCCTCCACTTT,CASGFWTENKGNSPLHF
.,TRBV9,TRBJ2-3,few,TGTGCCAGCAGCGCCCGGGCGTCAGATACGCAGTATTTT,CASSARASDTQYF
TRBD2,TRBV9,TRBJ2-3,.,TGTGCCAGCAGCCCGACTAGCGGGGGGCGCACAGATACGCAGTATTTT,CASSPTSGGRTDTQYF
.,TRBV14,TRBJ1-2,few,TGTGCCAGCAGCTCGGGTCTCAGGGCCTTCTATGGCTACACCTTC,CASSSGLRAFYGYTF
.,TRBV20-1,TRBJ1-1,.,TGCAGTGCTAGAGATCCCCAGAGAATGAACACTGAAGCTTTCTTT,CSARDPQRMNTEAFF
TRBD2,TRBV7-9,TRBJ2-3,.,TGTGCCAGCAGCCCACGGACTAGCCCAGATACGCAGTATTTT,CASSPRTSPDTQYF
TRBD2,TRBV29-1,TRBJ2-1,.,TGCAGCGTGGGGCGGCCTAGCGGGTACAATGAGCAGTTCTTC,CSVGRPSGYNEQFF